This TCR beta chain was recorded in a study of blood T cell repertoires in COVID-19. Study-wide background: Sites in the United States, Italy and Spain provided acute and convalescent COVID-19 samples. PBMCs, B-cell-depleted T cells, or T cells provided the cDNA or gDNA that made up the material.

With 3 bases removed from V and 8 bases from J, the gap between germline ends came to 16 bases. The V gene's germline CDR1 is MNHEY and CDR2 SMNVEV (reference sequence). The CDR3 runs 14 residues. In the source study's methods: Amplified reference gene primers provided the basis for estimating nucleated cell counts. The repertoire was sequenced with immunoSEQ multiplex PCR; TCRdb's copy has only in-frame clones and lacks some. The DNA gave D and trimming, while V, J and clone size come from that table. The table shows roughly 54,000 clones, with approximately 84% occurring only once. The chain uses TRBV27 and TRBJ1-2; D remains ambiguous. This TCR was sampled from a human donor in a cohort sampled during active COVID-19. The sample was peripheral blood. The CDR3 DNA sequence: TGTGCCAGCAGTTTCAGCGGCCCCAACGGAGGCTACACCTTC. It specifies CASSFSGPNGGYTF.